A selection of T cell receptor beta chains follows, all from one sample in a study of blood T cell repertoires in COVID-19. Using immunoSEQ multiplex PCR, the repertoire was profiled, and TCRdb retains in-frame clones only, with some absent. In the table there are some 190,000 clones, about nine tenths of which are singletons. Sequencing input: peripheral blood. Receptor source: a man in his thirties or forties with acute or convalescent COVID-19. CDR3s include the opening cysteine and the closing phenylalanine or tryptophan. Fields, in order: clone size, CDR3 length, D gene, J gene, V gene, CDR3 protein, CDR3 DNA. A D gene is named only where the DNA matches it firmly. Not all rows give a size; the values are once, few, many and, for expanded clones, a class.

. | 13 | . | TRBJ2-3 | TRBV6-5 | CASSRYEVDTQYF | TGTGCCAGCAGCCGATACGAGGTCGATACGCAGTATTTT
once | 13 | . | TRBJ2-5 | TRBV10-3 | CAISSGEGKTQYF | TGTGCCATCAGTTCAGGGGAGGGGAAGACCCAGTACTTC
. | 14 | TRBD1 | TRBJ2-7 | TRBV6-5 | CASKAGTGGYEQYF | TGTGCCAGCAAAGCCGGGACAGGGGGGTACGAGCAGTACTTC
. | 13 | . | TRBJ2-7 | TRBV10-3 | CAISLEPAYEQYF | TGTGCCATCAGTCTTGAACCAGCCTACGAGCAGTACTTC
once | 15 | TRBD1 | TRBJ2-3 | TRBV27 | CASRRQGARTDTQYF | TGTGCCAGCCGAAGACAGGGGGCGCGGACAGATACGCAGTATTTT
. | 17 | . | TRBJ2-3 | TRBV7-8 | CASSPQVRGSSTDTQYF | TGTGCCAGCAGCCCCCAGGTTAGGGGATCGAGCACAGATACGCAGTATTTT
once | 14 | . | TRBJ1-2 | TRBV4-1 | CASRVVGGNYGYTF | TGCGCCAGCAGAGTCGTTGGGGGGAACTATGGCTACACCTTC
. | 14 | . | TRBJ2-3 | TRBV27 | CASTFVGRTDTQYF | TGTGCCAGCACCTTCGTGGGGCGGACAGATACGCAGTATTTT
. | 13 | . | TRBJ1-6 | TRBV6-5 | CASSFSGASPLHF | TGTGCCAGCAGTTTCTCAGGGGCTTCACCCCTCCACTTT
. | 13 | . | TRBJ1-1 | TRBV11-1 | CASSLAKNTEAFF | TGTGCCAGCAGCTTAGCCAAGAACACTGAAGCTTTCTTT
. | 16 | . | TRBJ2-3 | TRBV28 | CASSFVGGGYTDTQYF | TGTGCCAGCAGTTTCGTGGGGGGGGGCTACACAGATACGCAGTATTTT
. | 15 | TRBD2 | TRBJ2-2 | TRBV18 | CASSYGLAIAGELFF | TGTGCCAGCTCATATGGACTAGCGATTGCCGGGGAGCTGTTTTTT
. | 16 | TRBD2 | TRBJ2-1 | TRBV5-1 | CASSSNAGTSYGEQFF | TGCGCCAGCAGCTCGAACGCCGGGACTAGTTATGGTGAGCAGTTCTTC
. | 15 | . | TRBJ1-3 | TRBV18 | CASSPDIPSGNTIYF | TGTGCCAGCTCACCGGACATACCGTCTGGAAACACCATATATTTT
. | 18 | . | TRBJ2-1 | TRBV7-2 | CASSQLRLVPSSYNEQFF | TGTGCCAGCAGCCAACTGAGACTGGTACCGAGCTCCTACAATGAGCAGTTCTTC
. | 15 | TRBD2 | TRBJ2-7 | TRBV4-2 | CASSQDQRGSYEQYF | TGTGCCAGCAGCCAAGACCAGCGGGGCTCCTACGAGCAGTACTTC
. | 14 | TRBD1 | TRBJ1-2 | TRBV6-5 | CASRTDRVGYGYTF | TGTGCCAGCAGGACGGACAGGGTGGGCTATGGCTACACCTTC
. | 16 | TRBD2 | TRBJ2-7 | TRBV15 | CATSARLAGGPYEQYF | TGTGCCACCAGCGCAAGACTAGCGGGAGGGCCCTACGAGCAGTACTTC
. | 14 | . | TRBJ2-2 | TRBV6-4 | CASRATTNTGELFF | TGTGCCAGCAGAGCGACCACGAACACCGGGGAGCTGTTTTTT
. | 17 | . | TRBJ1-5 | TRBV5-6 | CASSLGTALKTDQPQHF | TGTGCCAGCAGCTTGGGGACAGCTCTTAAGACGGATCAGCCCCAGCATTTT
. | 15 | . | TRBJ2-3 | TRBV15 | CATRVGEASTDTQYF | TGTGCCACCAGAGTGGGGGAGGCTAGCACAGATACGCAGTATTTT
. | 15 | . | TRBJ2-3 | TRBV7-9 | CASSLVVRLKDTQYF | TGTGCCAGCAGCTTAGTAGTACGTCTTAAGGATACGCAGTATTTT
once | 14 | . | TRBJ1-2 | TRBV3-1/TRBV3-2 | CASSQGKTLYGYTF | TGTGCCAGCAGCCAAGGAAAAACTCTCTATGGCTACACCTTC
. | 14 | . | TRBJ2-1 | TRBV27 | CASRTPGVHNEQFF | TGTGCCAGCAGAACCCCAGGCGTCCACAATGAGCAGTTCTTC
. | 15 | TRBD1 | TRBJ2-7 | TRBV7-8 | CASLMWDRENYEQYF | TGTGCCAGCCTCATGTGGGACAGGGAGAACTACGAGCAGTACTTC
once | 16 | TRBD2 | TRBJ2-7 | TRBV5-1 | CASSLEPSGRVYEQYF | TGCGCCAGCAGCCTCGAGCCTAGCGGGAGGGTCTACGAGCAGTACTTC
. | 15 | . | TRBJ1-4 | TRBV3-1/TRBV3-2 | CASSQDSPGLEKLFF | TGTGCCAGCAGCCAAGACTCTCCCGGACTGGAAAAACTGTTTTTT
. | 19 | . | TRBJ1-4 | TRBV5-6 | CASNPPAGGLGATNEKLFF | TGTGCCAGCAACCCCCCGGCCGGAGGGCTTGGAGCAACTAATGAAAAACTGTTTTTT
. | 15 | TRBD1 | TRBJ2-7 | TRBV28 | CASSLAGTGRYEQYF | TGTGCCAGCAGTTTAGCCGGGACAGGGCGTTACGAGCAGTACTTC
. | 16 | . | TRBJ2-7 | TRBV6-1 | CASSVSGHGPSYEQYF | TGTGCCAGCAGTGTTTCCGGACACGGACCTTCCTACGAGCAGTACTTC
. | 17 | TRBD2 | TRBJ2-1 | TRBV7-9 | CASSSTLAVYHRNEQFF | TGTGCCAGCAGCTCAACACTAGCGGTATACCATCGTAATGAGCAGTTCTTC
. | 14 | . | TRBJ2-3 | TRBV7-8 | CASSYRQAGDTQYF | TGTGCCAGCAGCTACAGACAGGCGGGAGATACGCAGTATTTT
. | 14 | . | TRBJ1-2 | TRBV29-1 | CSAAEKVPVYGYTF | TGCAGCGCAGCGGAGAAGGTTCCGGTCTATGGCTACACCTTC
. | 14 | . | TRBJ2-3 | TRBV7-3 | CASSSMTASDTQYF | TGTGCCAGCAGCTCGATGACAGCCTCGGATACGCAGTATTTT
. | 15 | TRBD1 | TRBJ1-1 | TRBV19 | CASSRSGQMNTEAFF | TGTGCCAGTAGTAGGTCGGGACAGATGAACACTGAAGCTTTCTTT
once | 15 | TRBD1 | TRBJ2-2 | TRBV28 | CASVRQGGYTGELFF | TGTGCCAGCGTCCGACAGGGGGGGTACACCGGGGAGCTGTTTTTT
. | 14 | TRBD1 | TRBJ2-5 | TRBV28 | CASSPGQGGKTQYF | TGTGCCAGCAGTCCGGGACAGGGAGGAAAGACCCAGTACTTC
. | 16 | TRBD1 | TRBJ1-1 | TRBV7-8 | CASSLGTGGSNTEAFF | TGTGCCAGCAGCTTAGGGACAGGGGGATCGAACACTGAAGCTTTCTTT
. | 13 | . | TRBJ1-1 | TRBV2 | CASSEASGYEAFF | TGTGCCAGCAGTGAAGCCTCAGGCTATGAAGCTTTCTTT
. | 14 | . | TRBJ2-3 | TRBV5-6 | CASSLGLGTDTQYF | TGTGCCAGCAGCTTGGGACTAGGCACAGATACGCAGTATTTT
. | 15 | TRBD2 | TRBJ2-3 | TRBV9 | CASSAGTREGDTQYF | TGTGCCAGCAGCGCCGGGACCCGGGAGGGAGATACGCAGTATTTT
. | 13 | . | TRBJ1-2 | TRBV7-9 | CASQQHSGYGYTF | TGTGCCAGCCAACAACATTCAGGCTATGGCTACACCTTC
. | 16 | . | TRBJ1-2 | TRBV18 | CASSPRGQDSLYGYTF | TGTGCCAGCTCACCCCGAGGACAAGACAGTCTATATGGCTACACCTTC
. | 11 | . | TRBJ1-1 | TRBV6-5 | CASSLLQEAFF | TGTGCCAGCAGTCTCCTACAGGAAGCTTTCTTT
. | 15 | . | TRBJ1-6 | TRBV30 | CAWSTGSSYNSPLHF | TGTGCCTGGAGCACGGGGAGCTCCTATAATTCACCCCTCCACTTT
. | 12 | TRBD1 | TRBJ1-2 | TRBV28 | CASRTGPGGYTF | TGTGCCAGCAGGACAGGGCCTGGTGGCTACACCTTC